A single T cell receptor beta chain is shown here with its context. This entry belongs to a study of T cells after yellow fever vaccination. TCRdb used MiXCR to reprocess the 5' RACE reads, holding one entry per CDR3 protein. The table includes a few hundred thousand distinct CDR3 sequences, around 6.8% detected once. Trimming removed 5 bases at V and 1 base at J, with 14 bases between. This CDR3 comprises 15 residues. The TCR comes from a man aged 18 to 30 who received the YFV17D yellow fever vaccine. The specimen was PBMCs, collected 45 days after the first yellow fever vaccination. The chain has TRBV12-3 or TRBV12-4 and TRBJ1-1; D not resolved. The CDR3 loop is CASSPLLTPNTEAFF. CDR3 coding DNA: TGTGCCAGCAGTCCTCTTTTAACCCCGAACACTGAAGCTTTCTTT.